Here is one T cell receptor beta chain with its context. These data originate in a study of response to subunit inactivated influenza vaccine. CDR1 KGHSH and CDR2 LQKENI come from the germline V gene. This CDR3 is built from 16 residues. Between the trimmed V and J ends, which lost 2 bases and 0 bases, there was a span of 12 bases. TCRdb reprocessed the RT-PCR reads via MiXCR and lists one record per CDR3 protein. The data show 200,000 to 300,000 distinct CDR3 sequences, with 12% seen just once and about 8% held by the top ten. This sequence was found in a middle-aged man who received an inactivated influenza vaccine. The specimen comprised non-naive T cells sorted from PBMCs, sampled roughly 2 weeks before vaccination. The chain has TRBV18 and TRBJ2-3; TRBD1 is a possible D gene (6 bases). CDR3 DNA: TGTGCCAGCTCACCAATCTCACAGGGAAGCACAGATACGCAGTATTTT. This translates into CASSPISQGSTDTQYF.